The sequence of this T cell receptor (beta chain) was determined in a study of shared clonotypes between healthy human individuals. At the level of the study: A donor's plate count was three for CD4 naive and three for CD4 memory; CD8 naive had two and CD8 memory one.

Study outcomes and limitations: Compared with memory subsets, naive subsets generally had larger estimated richness.

Trimming shortened V by 4 bases and J by 8 bases, and 12 bases separated the two germline ends. Germline CDR1 WSHSY, CDR2 SAAADI. The CDR3 extends over 12 amino acids. Genomic DNA from each subset was divided evenly over several immunoSEQ plates. The table came from immunoSEQ multiplex PCR; TCRdb's copy has only in-frame clones and leaves some out. The sample holds some 1.4 million clones, roughly 96% seen once. Notes on this clone: Antigen: not known.

The source is a man aged 25 to 40 in good health. Source material: naive CD4+ T cells sorted from blood. Specified subset: CD45RA+ positively selected. The chain links TRBV10-2 to TRBJ2-7; no reliable D call. The CDR3 coding sequence is TGCGCCAGCAGTGCCCCATCCGGGCAGCAGTACTTC. Amino acids: CASSAPSGQQYF.